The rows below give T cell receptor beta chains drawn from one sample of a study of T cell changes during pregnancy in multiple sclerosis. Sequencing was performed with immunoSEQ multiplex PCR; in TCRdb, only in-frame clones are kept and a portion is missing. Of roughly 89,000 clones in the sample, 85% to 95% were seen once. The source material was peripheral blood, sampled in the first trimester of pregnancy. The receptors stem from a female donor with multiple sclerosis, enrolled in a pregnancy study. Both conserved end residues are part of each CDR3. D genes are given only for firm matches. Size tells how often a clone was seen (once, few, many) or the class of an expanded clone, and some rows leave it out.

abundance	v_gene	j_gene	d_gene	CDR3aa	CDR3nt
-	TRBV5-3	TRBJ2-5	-	CARSSRKETQYF	TGTGCCAGAAGCTCGAGGAAAGAGACCCAGTACTTC
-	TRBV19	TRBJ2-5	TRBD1	CASSDRGGETQYF	TGTGCCAGTAGTGACAGGGGCGGCGAGACCCAGTACTTC
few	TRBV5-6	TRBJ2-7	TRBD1	CASSPGVTGGYEQYF	TGTGCCAGCAGCCCCGGCGTGACAGGGGGGTACGAGCAGTACTTC
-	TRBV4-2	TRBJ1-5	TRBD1	CASSQGGQDPVRPQHF	TGTGCCAGCAGCCAAGGGGGACAGGACCCCGTCAGGCCCCAGCATTTT
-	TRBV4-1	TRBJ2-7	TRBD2	CASSISGGYEQYF	TGCGCCAGCAGCATTAGCGGGGGCTACGAGCAGTACTTC
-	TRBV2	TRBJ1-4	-	CASRGVSANEKLFF	TGTGCCAGCCGGGGGGTTTCGGCTAATGAAAAACTGTTTTTT
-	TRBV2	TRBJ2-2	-	CASSGSGYTGELFF	TGTGCCAGCAGTGGGTCAGGGTACACCGGGGAGCTGTTTTTT
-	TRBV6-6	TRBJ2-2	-	CASRLQGTDTGELFF	TGTGCCAGCAGACTACAGGGGACTGACACCGGGGAGCTGTTTTTT
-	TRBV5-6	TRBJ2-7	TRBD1	CASSMEEAGGYEQYF	TGTGCCAGCAGCATGGAGGAGGCAGGGGGTTACGAGCAGTACTTC
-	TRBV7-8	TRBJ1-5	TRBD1	CASTSGGLNQPQHF	TGTGCCAGCACCTCAGGGGGGCTTAATCAGCCCCAGCATTTT
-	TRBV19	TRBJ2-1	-	CASSAGNSYNEQFF	TGTGCCAGTAGCGCAGGCAACTCCTACAATGAGCAGTTCTTC
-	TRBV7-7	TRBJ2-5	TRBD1	CASSLISRGRKETQYF	TGTGCTAGCAGCTTGATCTCGAGGGGGCGTAAAGAGACCCAGTACTTC
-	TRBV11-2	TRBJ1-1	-	CASSLASRVTEAFF	TGTGCCAGCAGCTTAGCTTCCAGGGTCACTGAAGCTTTCTTT
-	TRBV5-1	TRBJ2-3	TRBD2	CASSLVLTSGGSTDTQYF	TGCGCCAGCAGCTTGGTCCTGACTAGCGGGGGAAGCACAGATACGCAGTATTTT
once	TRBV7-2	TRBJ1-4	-	CASSLALNRATEKLFF	TGTGCCAGCAGCTTAGCGCTAAATAGAGCAACCGAAAAACTGTTTTTT